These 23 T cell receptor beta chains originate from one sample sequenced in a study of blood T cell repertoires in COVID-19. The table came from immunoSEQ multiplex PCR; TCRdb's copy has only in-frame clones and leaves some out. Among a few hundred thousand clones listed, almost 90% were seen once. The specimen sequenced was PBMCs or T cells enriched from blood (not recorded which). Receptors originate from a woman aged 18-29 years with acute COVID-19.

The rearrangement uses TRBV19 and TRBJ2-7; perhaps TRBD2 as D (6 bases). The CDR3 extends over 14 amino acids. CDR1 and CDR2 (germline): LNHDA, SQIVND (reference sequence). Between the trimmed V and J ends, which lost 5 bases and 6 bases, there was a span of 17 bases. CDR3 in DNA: TGTGCCAGTAGTCTGACGTTAGGGAGGAGCGAGCAGTACTTC. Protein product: CASSLTLGRSEQYF.

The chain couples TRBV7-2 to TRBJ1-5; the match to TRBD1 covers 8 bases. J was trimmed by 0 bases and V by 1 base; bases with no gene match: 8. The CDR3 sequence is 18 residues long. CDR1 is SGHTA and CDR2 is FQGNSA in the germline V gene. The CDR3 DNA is TGTGCCAGCAGCTTAGTAGGGGTCGGGACAGGTAGCAATCAGCCCCAGCATTTT. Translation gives CASSLVGVGTGSNQPQHF.

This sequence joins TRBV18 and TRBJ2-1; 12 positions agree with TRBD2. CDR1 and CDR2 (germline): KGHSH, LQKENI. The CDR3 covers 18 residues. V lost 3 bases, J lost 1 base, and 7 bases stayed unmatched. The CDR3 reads CASSPRTSGKASYNEQFF. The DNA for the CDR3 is TGTGCCAGCTCACCGCGGACTAGCGGGAAGGCTTCCTACAATGAGCAGTTCTTC.

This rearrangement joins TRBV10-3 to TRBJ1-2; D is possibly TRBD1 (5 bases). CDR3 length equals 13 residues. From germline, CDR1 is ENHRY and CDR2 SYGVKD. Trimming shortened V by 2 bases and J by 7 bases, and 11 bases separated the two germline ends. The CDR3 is CAISEVGGAGYTF. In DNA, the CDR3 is TGTGCCATCAGTGAGGTGGGGGGTGCTGGCTACACCTTC.

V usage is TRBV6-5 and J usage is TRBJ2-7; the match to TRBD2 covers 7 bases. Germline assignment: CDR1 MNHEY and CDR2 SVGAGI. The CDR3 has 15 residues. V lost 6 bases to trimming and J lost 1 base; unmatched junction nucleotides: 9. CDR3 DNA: TGTGCCAGCAGCCCACTACTAGCGCAATCCTACGAGCAGTACTTC. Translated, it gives CASSPLLAQSYEQYF.

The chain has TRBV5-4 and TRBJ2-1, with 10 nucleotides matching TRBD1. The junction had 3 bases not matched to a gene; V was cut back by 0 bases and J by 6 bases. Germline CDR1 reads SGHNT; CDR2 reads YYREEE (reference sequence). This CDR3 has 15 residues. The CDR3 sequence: CASSLDRTGGNEQFF. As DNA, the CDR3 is TGTGCCAGCAGCTTGGATAGGACAGGGGGCAATGAGCAGTTCTTC.

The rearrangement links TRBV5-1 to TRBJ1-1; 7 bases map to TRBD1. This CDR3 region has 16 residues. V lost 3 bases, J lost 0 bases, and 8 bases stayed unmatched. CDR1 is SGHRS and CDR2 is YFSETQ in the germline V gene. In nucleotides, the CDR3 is TGCGCCAGCAGCTCGGGGACAGCACTCATGAACACTGAAGCTTTCTTT. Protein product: CASSSGTALMNTEAFF. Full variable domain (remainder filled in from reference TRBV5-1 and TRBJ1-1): KAGVTQTPRYLIKTRGQQVTLSCSPISGHRSVSWYQQTPGQGLQFLFEYFSETQRNKGNFPGRFSGRQFSNSRSEMNVSTLELGDSALYLCASSSGTALMNTEAFFGQGTRLTVV.

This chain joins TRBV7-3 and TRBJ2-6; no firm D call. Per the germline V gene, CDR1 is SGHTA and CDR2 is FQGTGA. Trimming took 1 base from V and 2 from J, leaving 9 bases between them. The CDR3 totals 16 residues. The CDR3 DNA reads TGTGCCAGCAGCTTAATAGTCCGGGCTGGGGCCAACGTCCTGACTTTC. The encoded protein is CASSLIVRAGANVLTF.

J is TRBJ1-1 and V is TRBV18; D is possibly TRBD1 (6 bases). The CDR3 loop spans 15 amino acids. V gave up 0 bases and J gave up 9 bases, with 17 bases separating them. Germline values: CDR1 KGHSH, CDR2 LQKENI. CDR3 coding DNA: TGTGCCAGCTCACCACCGGGGGCTGGGACCGTTAAAGCTTTCTTT. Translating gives CASSPPGAGTVKAFF.

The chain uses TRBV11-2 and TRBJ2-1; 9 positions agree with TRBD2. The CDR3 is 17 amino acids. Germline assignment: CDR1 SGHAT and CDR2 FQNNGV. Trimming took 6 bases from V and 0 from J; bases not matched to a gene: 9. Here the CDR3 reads CASRFAGGLSSYNEQFF. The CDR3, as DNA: TGTGCCAGCAGATTTGCGGGAGGGTTAAGCTCCTACAATGAGCAGTTCTTC.

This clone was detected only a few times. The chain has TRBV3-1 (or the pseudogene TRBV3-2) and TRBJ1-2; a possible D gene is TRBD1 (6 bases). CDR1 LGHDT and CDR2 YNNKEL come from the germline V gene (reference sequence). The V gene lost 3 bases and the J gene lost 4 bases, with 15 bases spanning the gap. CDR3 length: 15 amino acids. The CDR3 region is CASSHQGGGAYGYTF. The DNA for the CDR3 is TGTGCCAGCAGCCATCAAGGGGGGGGCGCCTATGGCTACACCTTC.

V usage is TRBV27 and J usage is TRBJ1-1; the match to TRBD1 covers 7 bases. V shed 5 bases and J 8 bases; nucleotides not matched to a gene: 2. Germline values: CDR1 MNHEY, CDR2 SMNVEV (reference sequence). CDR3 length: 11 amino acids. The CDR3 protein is CASSRTGEAFF. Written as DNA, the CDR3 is TGTGCCAGCAGTAGGACAGGAGAAGCTTTCTTT.

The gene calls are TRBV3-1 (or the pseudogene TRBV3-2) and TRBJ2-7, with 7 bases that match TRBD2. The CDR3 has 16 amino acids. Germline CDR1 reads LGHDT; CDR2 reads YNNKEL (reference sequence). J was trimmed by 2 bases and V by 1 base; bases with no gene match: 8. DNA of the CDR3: TGTGCCAGCAGCCAAGCTGATCTAGCGGTCCCCTACGAGCAGTACTTC. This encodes CASSQADLAVPYEQYF.

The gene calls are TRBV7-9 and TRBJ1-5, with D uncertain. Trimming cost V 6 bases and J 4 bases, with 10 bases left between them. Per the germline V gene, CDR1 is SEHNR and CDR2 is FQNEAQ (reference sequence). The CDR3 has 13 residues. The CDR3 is CASSSNANQPQHF. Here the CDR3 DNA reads TGTGCCAGCAGTTCCAATGCGAATCAGCCCCAGCATTTT.

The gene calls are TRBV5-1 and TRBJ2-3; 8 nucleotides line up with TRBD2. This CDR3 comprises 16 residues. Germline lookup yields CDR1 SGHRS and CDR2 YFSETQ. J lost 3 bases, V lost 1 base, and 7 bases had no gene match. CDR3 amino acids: CASSLRSGSTTDTQYF. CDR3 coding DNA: TGCGCCAGCAGCTTGCGCAGCGGGAGCACTACAGATACGCAGTATTTT. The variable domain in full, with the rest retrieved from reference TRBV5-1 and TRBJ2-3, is KAGVTQTPRYLIKTRGQQVTLSCSPISGHRSVSWYQQTPGQGLQFLFEYFSETQRNKGNFPGRFSGRQFSNSRSEMNVSTLELGDSALYLCASSLRSGSTTDTQYFGPGTRLTVL.

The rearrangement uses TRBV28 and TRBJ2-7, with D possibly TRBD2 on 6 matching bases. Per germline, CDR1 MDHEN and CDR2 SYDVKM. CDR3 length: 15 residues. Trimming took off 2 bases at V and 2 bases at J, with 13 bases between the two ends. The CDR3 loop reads CASSLTAGPTYEQYF. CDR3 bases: TGTGCCAGCAGTTTAACGGCGGGACCAACCTACGAGCAGTACTTC.

CDR3 region: CASSYAPGDRGRDTQYF. The CDR3 bases are TGTGCCAGCAGTTACGCTCCCGGGGACAGGGGACGAGATACGCAGTATTTT. V gene TRBV6-2 or TRBV6-3 combines with J gene TRBJ2-3, with 10 bases aligning to TRBD1. Germline CDR1 and CDR2: MNHEY and SVGEGT. The CDR3 covers 17 residues. V shed 2 bases and J 5 bases; nucleotides not matched to a gene: 10.

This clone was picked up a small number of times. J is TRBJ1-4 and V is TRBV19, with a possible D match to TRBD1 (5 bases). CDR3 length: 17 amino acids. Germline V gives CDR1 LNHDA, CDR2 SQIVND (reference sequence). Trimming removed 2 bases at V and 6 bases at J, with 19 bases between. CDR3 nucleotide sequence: TGTGCCAGTAGTATAAAGGGGATCCAGTATCTGGATGAAAAACTGTTTTTT. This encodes CASSIKGIQYLDEKLFF. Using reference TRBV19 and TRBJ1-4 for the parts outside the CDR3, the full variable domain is DGGITQSPKYLFRKEGQNVTLSCEQNLNHDAMYWYRQDPGQGLRLIYYSQIVNDFQKGDIAEGYSVSREKKESFPLTVTSAQKNPTAFYLCASSIKGIQYLDEKLFFGSGTQLSVL.

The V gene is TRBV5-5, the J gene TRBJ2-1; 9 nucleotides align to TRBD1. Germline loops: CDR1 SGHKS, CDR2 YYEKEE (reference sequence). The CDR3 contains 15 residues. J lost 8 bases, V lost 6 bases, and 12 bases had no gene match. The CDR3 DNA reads TGTGCCAGCACCCACCCGGGACAGGGTTTCTATGAGCAGTTCTTC. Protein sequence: CASTHPGQGFYEQFF.

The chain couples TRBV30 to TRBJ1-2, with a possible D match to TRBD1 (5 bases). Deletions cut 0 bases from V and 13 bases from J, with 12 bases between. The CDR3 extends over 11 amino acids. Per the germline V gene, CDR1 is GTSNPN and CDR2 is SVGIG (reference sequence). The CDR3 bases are TGTGCCTGGAGTGTTCAGGGATCGGTCACCTTC. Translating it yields CAWSVQGSVTF. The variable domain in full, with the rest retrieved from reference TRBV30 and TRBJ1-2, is SQTIHQWPATLVQPVGSPLSLECTVEGTSNPNLYWYRQAAGRGLQLLFYSVGIGQISSEVPQNLSASRPQDRQFILSSKKLLLSDSGFYLCAWSVQGSVTFGSGTRLTVV.

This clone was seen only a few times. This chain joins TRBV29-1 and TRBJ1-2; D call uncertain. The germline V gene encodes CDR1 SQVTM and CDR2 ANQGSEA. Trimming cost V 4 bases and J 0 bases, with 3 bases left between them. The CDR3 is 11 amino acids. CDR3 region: CSVATNYGYTF. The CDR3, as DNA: TGCAGCGTTGCCACTAACTATGGCTACACCTTC.

CDR3 coding DNA: TGTGCCAGCTCACCCAGGACTCAGCGGTACAATGAGCAGTTCTTC. As protein: CASSPRTQRYNEQFF. The rearrangement links TRBV18 to TRBJ2-1, with D maybe TRBD2 (5 bases). The CDR3 runs 15 residues. Germline V CDR1 and CDR2: KGHSH, LQKENI. The V end was cut by 3 bases, the J end by 4 bases, with 13 bases between.

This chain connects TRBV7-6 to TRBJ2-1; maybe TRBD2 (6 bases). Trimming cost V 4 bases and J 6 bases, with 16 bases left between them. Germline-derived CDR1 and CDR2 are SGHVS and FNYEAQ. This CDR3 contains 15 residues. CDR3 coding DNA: TGTGCCAGCAGCTCGGGCCCTCCCGGGGGCAATGAGCAGTTCTTC. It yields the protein CASSSGPPGGNEQFF.